The sequence of this TCR beta chain was determined in a study of blood T cell repertoires in COVID-19. Overall study context: PBMCs, B-cell-depleted T cells, or T cells provided the cDNA or gDNA that made up the material.

This CDR3 has 12 residues. From germline, CDR1 is ENHRY and CDR2 SYGVKD. Trimming left V 6 bases short and J 8 bases short, with 13 bases between. TCRdb's copy holds only in-frame clones and misses some; the assay was immunoSEQ multiplex PCR. The table includes around 290,000 clones, over 75% detected once. This rearrangement joins TRBV10-3 to TRBJ1-2, with D perhaps matching TRBD1 (5 bases). The specimen sequenced was peripheral blood. The sequence was collected from a woman in her forties or fifties who had recovered from COVID-19. The CDR3 DNA follows: TGTGCCATCAGGGACCGCTCAGGGGGCTACACCTTC. Its translation is CAIRDRSGGYTF.